This T cell receptor (beta chain) is drawn from a study of shared clonotypes between healthy human individuals. General study points: Represented genetic and exposure-history diversity was restricted by having few donors. In the sorted subsets, rarefaction showed sequencing was incomplete despite large depth.

V lost 0 bases to trimming and J lost 4 bases, with 2 bases between them. Germline V gene lookup returns CDR1 SGHTS and CDR2 YDEGEE. There are 13 residues in the CDR3. Libraries were prepared by immunoSEQ multiplex PCR; TCRdb keeps only in-frame clonotypes and omits some of them. The table has millions of clones, 93% seen once. Note on this clone: What it recognizes is unknown.

The sample consisted of naive CD4+ T cells from PBMCs. The subset: CD45RA+ positively selected. This chain links TRBV5-8 with TRBJ2-6, with D hard to call. This sequence originates from a man aged 18 to 29 in good health. Some clones in this sample may be carry-over from other donors' samples. The CDR3 DNA is TGTGCCAGCAGCTTGGTAGGGGCCAACGTCCTGACTTTC. This codes for CASSLVGANVLTF.